The 7 T cell receptor beta chains presented below share a single source sample, sequenced in a study of identical twins. TCRdb processed the 5' RACE reads anew with MiXCR; each CDR3 protein has one entry. This table has 200,000 to 250,000 distinct CDR3 sequences, under 8.5% appearing once. This same sample was also taken into another study, of T cells expressing NK-cell markers.

What was sequenced was CD8+ T cells sorted from blood. The receptors derive from a woman aged 18 to 35 in good health.

In this sample, this clonotype turned up many times. This chain uses TRBV2 with TRBJ2-1; unclear D gene. V dropped 3 bases and J dropped 4 bases, with 13 bases sitting between them. The CDR3 is made up of 15 amino acids. Germline CDR1 and CDR2: SNHLY and FYNNEI. The CDR3 sequence is CASSDDGFTYNEQFF. The CDR3 DNA follows: TGTGCCAGCAGTGACGACGGTTTTACTTACAATGAGCAGTTCTTC.

This clonotype was picked up a small number of times. The chain combines TRBV12-3 or TRBV12-4 with TRBJ1-1; TRBD1 might be the D (5 bases). Trimming shortened V by 1 base and J by 3 bases, and 6 bases separated the two germline ends. The CDR3 runs to 13 residues. The CDR3 nucleotides are TGTGCCAGCAGTTTAGAAGGGGACACTGAAGCTTTCTTT. This sequence encodes CASSLEGDTEAFF.

The table lists this clonotype with many counts. The V gene is TRBV10-2, the J gene TRBJ2-7; D is perhaps TRBD1 or TRBD2 (5 bases each). This CDR3 is 15 amino acids long. V was shortened by 5 bases and J by 1 base, with 15 bases between the two germline ends. Per the germline V gene, CDR1 is WSHSY and CDR2 is SAAADI. The CDR3 sequence: CASSPRDGESYEQYF. The CDR3 nucleotides are TGCGCCAGCAGTCCCCGGGACGGGGAATCCTACGAGCAGTACTTC.

This clonotype has only a few counts. The chain combines TRBV3-1 with TRBJ2-7; weak D call: TRBD2 (6 bases). This CDR3 region has 14 residues. The V and J ends lost 1 base and 2 bases respectively, with 9 bases between them. The germline CDR1 and CDR2 sequences are LGHDT and YNNKEL (reference sequence). For the CDR3, the DNA is TGTGCCAGCAGCCAAGGGGGACTGACCTACGAGCAGTACTTC. Protein product: CASSQGGLTYEQYF.

The V gene is TRBV3-1, the J gene TRBJ2-5, with 7 bases identical to TRBD1. CDR3 length: 14 amino acids. CDR1 is LGHDT, CDR2 YNNKEL, per germline (reference sequence). Unmatched junction bases numbered 5, after V lost 4 bases and J lost 3 bases. CDR3 loop: CASSPRQGEETQYF. The CDR3 coding sequence is TGTGCCAGCAGCCCACGACAGGGAGAAGAGACCCAGTACTTC.

The V gene is TRBV3-1, the J gene TRBJ2-5, with 10 bases fitting TRBD2. J gave up 4 bases and V 0 bases, and 11 bases lay outside the gene matches. CDR1 and CDR2 (germline): LGHDT, YNNKEL (reference sequence). This CDR3 spans 18 amino acids. The CDR3 here is CASSQDITSGIRGETQYF. The CDR3 bases are TGTGCCAGCAGCCAAGATATAACTAGCGGGATTCGGGGAGAGACCCAGTACTTC.

This clonotype was seen only a few times. This chain uses TRBV7-9 with TRBJ2-7; TRBD1 is a possible D gene (5 bases). This CDR3 region has 15 residues. CDR1 and CDR2 (germline): SEHNR, FQNEAQ (reference sequence). V was cut by 5 bases and J by 2 bases, with 16 bases left in between. The CDR3 spells CASSPVGPATYEQYF. CDR3 nucleotide sequence: TGTGCCAGCAGCCCCGTGGGGCCGGCTACCTACGAGCAGTACTTC.